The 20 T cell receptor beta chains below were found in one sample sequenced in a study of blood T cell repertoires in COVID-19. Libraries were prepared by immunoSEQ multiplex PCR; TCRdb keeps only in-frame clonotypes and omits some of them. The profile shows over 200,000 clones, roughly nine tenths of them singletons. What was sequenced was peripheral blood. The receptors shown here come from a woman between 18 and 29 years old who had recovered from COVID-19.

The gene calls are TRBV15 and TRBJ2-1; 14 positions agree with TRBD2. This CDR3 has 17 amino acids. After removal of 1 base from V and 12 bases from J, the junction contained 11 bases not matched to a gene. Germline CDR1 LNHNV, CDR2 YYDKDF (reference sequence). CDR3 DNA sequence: TGTGCCACCAGCAGAGGCCAGGGACTAGCGGGAGAAAGAAGGCAGTTCTTC. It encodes CATSRGQGLAGERRQFF.

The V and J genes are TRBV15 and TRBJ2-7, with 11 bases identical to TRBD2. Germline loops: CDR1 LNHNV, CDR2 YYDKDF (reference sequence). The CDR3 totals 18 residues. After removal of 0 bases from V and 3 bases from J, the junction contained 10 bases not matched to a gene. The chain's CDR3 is CATSRDPPGTSGYYEQYF. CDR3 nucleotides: TGTGCCACCAGCAGAGACCCCCCCGGGACTAGCGGATACTACGAGCAGTACTTC.

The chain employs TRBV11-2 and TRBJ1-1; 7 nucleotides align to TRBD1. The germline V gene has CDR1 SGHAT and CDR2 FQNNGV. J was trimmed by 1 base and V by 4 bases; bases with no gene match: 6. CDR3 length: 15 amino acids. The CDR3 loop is CASSSQTGTNTEAFF. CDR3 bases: TGTGCCAGCAGCTCTCAGACAGGGACGAACACTGAAGCTTTCTTT.

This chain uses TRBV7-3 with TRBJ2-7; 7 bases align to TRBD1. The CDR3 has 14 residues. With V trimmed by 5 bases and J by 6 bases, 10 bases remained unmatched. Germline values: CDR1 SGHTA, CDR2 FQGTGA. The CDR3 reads CASSPRDRLGEQYF. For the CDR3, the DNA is TGTGCCAGCAGCCCCCGGGACAGACTCGGCGAGCAGTACTTC.

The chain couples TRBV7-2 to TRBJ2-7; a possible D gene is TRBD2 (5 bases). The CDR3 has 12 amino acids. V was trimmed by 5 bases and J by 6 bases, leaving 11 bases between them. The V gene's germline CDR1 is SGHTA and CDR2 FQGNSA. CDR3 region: CASSIGDPEQYF. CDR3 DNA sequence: TGTGCCAGCAGCATCGGGGATCCCGAGCAGTACTTC. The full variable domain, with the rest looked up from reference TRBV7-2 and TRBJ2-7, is GAGVSQSPSNKVTEKGKDVELRCDPISGHTALYWYRQSLGQGLEFLIYFQGNSAPDKSGLPSDRFSAERTGGSVSTLTIQRTQQEDSAVYLCASSIGDPEQYFGPGTRLTVT.

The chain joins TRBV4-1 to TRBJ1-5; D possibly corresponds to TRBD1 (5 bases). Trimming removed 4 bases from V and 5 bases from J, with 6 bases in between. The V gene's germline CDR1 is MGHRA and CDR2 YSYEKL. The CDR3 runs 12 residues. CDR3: CASSLGDQPQHF. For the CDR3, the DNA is TGCGCCAGCAGCCTAGGGGATCAGCCCCAGCATTTT.

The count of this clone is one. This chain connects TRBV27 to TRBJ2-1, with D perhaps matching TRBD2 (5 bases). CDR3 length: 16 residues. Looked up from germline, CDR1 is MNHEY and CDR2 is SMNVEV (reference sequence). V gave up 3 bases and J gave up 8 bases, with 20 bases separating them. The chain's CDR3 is CASSLTPGNPKHEQFF. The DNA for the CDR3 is TGTGCCAGCAGTTTGACGCCCGGGAACCCGAAGCATGAGCAGTTCTTC.

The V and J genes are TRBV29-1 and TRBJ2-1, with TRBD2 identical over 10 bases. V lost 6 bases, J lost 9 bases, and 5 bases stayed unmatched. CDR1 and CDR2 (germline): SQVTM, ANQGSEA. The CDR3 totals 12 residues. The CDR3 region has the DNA TGCAGCGTAGCGGGAGGGCCCAGTGAGCAGTTCTTC. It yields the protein CSVAGGPSEQFF.

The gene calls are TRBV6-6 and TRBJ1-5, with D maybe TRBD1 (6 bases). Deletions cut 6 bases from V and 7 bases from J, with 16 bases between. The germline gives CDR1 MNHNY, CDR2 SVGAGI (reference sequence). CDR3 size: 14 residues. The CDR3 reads CASSLYSGDQPQHF. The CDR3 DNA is TGTGCCAGCAGCCTTTACTCAGGGGACCAGCCCCAGCATTTT.

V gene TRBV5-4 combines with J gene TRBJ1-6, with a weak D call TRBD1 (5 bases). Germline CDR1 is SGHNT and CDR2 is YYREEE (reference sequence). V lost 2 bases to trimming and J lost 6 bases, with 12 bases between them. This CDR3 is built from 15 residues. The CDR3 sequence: CASSFKTEINSPLHF. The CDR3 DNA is TGTGCCAGCAGCTTCAAGACAGAGATTAATTCACCCCTCCACTTT.

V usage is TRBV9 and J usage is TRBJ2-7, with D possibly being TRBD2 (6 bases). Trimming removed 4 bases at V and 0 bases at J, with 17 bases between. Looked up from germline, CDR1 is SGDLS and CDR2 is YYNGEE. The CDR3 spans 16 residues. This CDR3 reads CASSPRSGLSSYEQYF. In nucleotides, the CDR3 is TGTGCCAGCAGCCCTAGGTCGGGACTTAGCTCCTACGAGCAGTACTTC.

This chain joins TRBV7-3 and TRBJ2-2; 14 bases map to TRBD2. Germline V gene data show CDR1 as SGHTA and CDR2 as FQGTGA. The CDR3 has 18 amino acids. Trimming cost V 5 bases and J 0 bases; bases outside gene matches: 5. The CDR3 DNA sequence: TGTGCCAGCAGCCCCGGGACTAGCGGGAGCCCGAACACCGGGGAGCTGTTTTTT. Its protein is CASSPGTSGSPNTGELFF. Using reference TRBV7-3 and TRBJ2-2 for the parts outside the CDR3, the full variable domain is GAGVSQTPSNKVTEKGKYVELRCDPISGHTALYWYRQSLGQGPEFLIYFQGTGAADDSGLPNDRFFAVRPEGSVSTLKIQRTERGDSAVYLCASSPGTSGSPNTGELFFGEGSRLTVL.

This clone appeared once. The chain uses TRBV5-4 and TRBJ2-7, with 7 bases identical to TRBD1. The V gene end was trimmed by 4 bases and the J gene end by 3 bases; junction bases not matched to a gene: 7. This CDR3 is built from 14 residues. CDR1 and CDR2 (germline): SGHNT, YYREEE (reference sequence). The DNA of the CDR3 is TGTGCCAGCAGCACCAAGGACAGGTACTACGAGCAGTACTTC. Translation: CASSTKDRYYEQYF.

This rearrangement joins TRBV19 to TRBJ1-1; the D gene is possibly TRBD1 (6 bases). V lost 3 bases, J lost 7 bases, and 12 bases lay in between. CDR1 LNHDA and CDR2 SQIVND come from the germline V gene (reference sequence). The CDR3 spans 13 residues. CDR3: CASSIVQGSEAFF. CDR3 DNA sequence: TGTGCCAGTAGTATTGTTCAGGGGAGTGAAGCTTTCTTT.

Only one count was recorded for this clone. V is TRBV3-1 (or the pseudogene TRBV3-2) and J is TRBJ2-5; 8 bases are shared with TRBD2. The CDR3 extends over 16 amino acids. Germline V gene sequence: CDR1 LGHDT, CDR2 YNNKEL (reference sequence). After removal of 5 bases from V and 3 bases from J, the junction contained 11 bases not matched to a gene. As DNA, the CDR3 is TGTGCCAGCAGCTCCCGCAGCGGGAGTCGGGAAGAGACCCAGTACTTC. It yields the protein CASSSRSGSREETQYF.

The CDR3 loop reads CASSSTGSSLETQYF. In DNA, the CDR3 is TGTGCCAGCAGTTCTACAGGGAGTAGTTTAGAGACCCAGTACTTC. The V gene is TRBV25-1, the J gene TRBJ2-5; tentatively, D is TRBD1 (6 bases). There are 15 residues in the CDR3. The germline gives CDR1 MGHDK, CDR2 SYGVNS. V shed 5 bases and J shed 4 bases, with 17 bases lying between them.

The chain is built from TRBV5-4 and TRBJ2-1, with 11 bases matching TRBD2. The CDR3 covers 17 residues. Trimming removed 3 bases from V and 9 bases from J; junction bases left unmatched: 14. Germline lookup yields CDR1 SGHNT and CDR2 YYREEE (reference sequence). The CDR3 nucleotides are TGTGCCAGCAGCTCGCGGTGGTTAGCGGGAGGGGTTGGTGAGCAGTTCTTC. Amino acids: CASSSRWLAGGVGEQFF.

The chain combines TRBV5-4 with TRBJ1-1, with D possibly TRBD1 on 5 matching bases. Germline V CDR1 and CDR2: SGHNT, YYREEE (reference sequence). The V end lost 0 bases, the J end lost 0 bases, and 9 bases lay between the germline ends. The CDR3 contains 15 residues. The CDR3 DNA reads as TGTGCCAGCAGCTTGGCACCAGGGATGAACACTGAAGCTTTCTTT. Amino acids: CASSLAPGMNTEAFF.

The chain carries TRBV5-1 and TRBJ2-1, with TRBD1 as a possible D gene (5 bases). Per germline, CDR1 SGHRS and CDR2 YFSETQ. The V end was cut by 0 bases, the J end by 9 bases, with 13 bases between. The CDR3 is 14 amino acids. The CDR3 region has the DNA TGCGCCAGCAGCTTGGACTTGGGGCGAGGTGAGCAGTTCTTC. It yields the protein CASSLDLGRGEQFF.

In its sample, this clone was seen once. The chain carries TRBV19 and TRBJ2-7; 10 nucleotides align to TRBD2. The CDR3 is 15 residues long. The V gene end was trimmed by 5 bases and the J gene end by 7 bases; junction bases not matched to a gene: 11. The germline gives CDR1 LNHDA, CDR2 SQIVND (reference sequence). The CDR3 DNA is TGTGCCAGTAGTCTAGCGGGAGTGAGTTTAACGGAGCAGTACTTC. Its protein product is CASSLAGVSLTEQYF.